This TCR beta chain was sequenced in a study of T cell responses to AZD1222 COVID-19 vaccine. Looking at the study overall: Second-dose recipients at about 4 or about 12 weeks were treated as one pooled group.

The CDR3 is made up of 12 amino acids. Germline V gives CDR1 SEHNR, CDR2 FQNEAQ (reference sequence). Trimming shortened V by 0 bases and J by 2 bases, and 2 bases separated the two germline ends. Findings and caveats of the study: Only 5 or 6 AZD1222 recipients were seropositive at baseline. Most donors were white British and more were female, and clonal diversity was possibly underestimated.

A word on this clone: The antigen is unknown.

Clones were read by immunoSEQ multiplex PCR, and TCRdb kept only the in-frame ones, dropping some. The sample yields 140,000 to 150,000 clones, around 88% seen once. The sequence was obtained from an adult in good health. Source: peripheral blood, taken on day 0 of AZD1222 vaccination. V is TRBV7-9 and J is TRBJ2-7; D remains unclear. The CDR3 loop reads CASSLATYEQYF. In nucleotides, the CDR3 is TGTGCCAGCAGCTTAGCCACCTACGAGCAGTACTTC.